This is a list of T cell receptor beta chains from one sample in a study of cytomegalovirus exposure and HLA in healthy donors. Clones were sequenced by immunoSEQ multiplex PCR, and TCRdb holds only the in-frame ones, with some missing. The table shows about 120,000 clones, with 70% to 80% occurring only once. The sequenced sample consisted of PBMCs. These TCRs come from a woman between 35 and 50 years old in good health and CMV-seropositive. The conserved cysteine and the conserved F or W are not part of the CDR3 here. D genes are given only for firm matches. Not every row has a clone size; where given, it reads once, few, many or a size class.

j_call | clone_size | v_call | d_call | cdr3_aa
TRBJ2-5 | once | TRBV7-2 | TRBD2 | ASSLESGGAGETQY
TRBJ2-7 | NA | TRBV30 | NA | AGRGTEGYEQY
TRBJ2-6 | few | TRBV7-9 | NA | ASSLSDTSGANVLT
TRBJ2-7 | NA | TRBV6-1 | NA | ASKPAGTYEQY
TRBJ2-2 | NA | TRBV30 | TRBD1 | AWSATTKLTGTGLNTGELF
TRBJ1-1 | few | TRBV7-2 | TRBD1 | ASSLSVRGRGWMDTEAF
TRBJ1-1 | NA | TRBV7-2 | NA | ASSLVKNTEAF
TRBJ2-1 | NA | TRBV19 | NA | ASSMISGNEQF
TRBJ1-2 | NA | TRBV30 | TRBD1 | AWTPSGTGKFSGNT
TRBJ2-7 | NA | TRBV7-9 | NA | SSSLGHYEQY
TRBJ2-7 | once | TRBV19 | NA | ASSSPYEQY
TRBJ1-2 | NA | TRBV20-1 | TRBD1 | SAGTGYGYT
TRBJ1-1 | once | TRBV6-5 | NA | ASGWTTGNTEAF
TRBJ1-1 | NA | TRBV7-3 | NA | ASSTGNTEAF
NA | NA | TRBV28 | NA | ASSLWQGRFEQY
TRBJ1-1 | NA | TRBV30 | NA | AWSVQGNTEAF
TRBJ2-1 | NA | TRBV7-2 | TRBD1 | ASRKAAGTAYNEQF
TRBJ1-5 | NA | TRBV2 | TRBD1 | ASSWTGNQPQH
TRBJ2-5 | once | TRBV6-5 | NA | ASSRSPTAQETQY
TRBJ1-1 | NA | TRBV6-1 | NA | ASTGQMNTEAF
TRBJ2-1 | NA | TRBV7-2 | NA | ASRFSVGSYNEQF
TRBJ2-3 | NA | TRBV30 | NA | AWATGRADTQY
TRBJ2-7 | NA | TRBV7-9 | NA | SSSFGQVYEQY
TRBJ1-3 | NA | TRBV7-9 | TRBD1 | ASSSRGPGNTIY
TRBJ1-1 | NA | TRBV6-1 | NA | ASTTGTGVFEAF
TRBJ2-5 | NA | TRBV27 | NA | ASSNSLRSLSEETQY